This TCR beta chain was sequenced for a study of blood T cell repertoires in COVID-19. Study-wide context: Sites in the United States, Italy and Spain provided acute and convalescent COVID-19 samples. PBMCs, B-cell-depleted T cells, or T cells were the source of the cDNA or gDNA that made up the material.

CDR1 and CDR2 from the germline V gene are MDHEN and SYDVKM. V shed 2 bases, J shed 4 bases, and the junction held 2 bases outside the gene matches. CDR3 length: 14 amino acids. This clone appeared a few times. As handled by the study authors: The authors estimated nucleated cell counts from reference gene primer amplification. Profiled with immunoSEQ multiplex PCR; TCRdb holds only in-frame clones, not every one. D and trimming come from the DNA, and the V and J calls and clone size come from that table. The table records about 160,000 clones, roughly 80% of them present only once. The sequence was collected from a woman at least 80 years old with acute or convalescent COVID-19. The chain combines TRBV28 with TRBJ2-1; 7 nucleotides line up with TRBD2. The sample comprised peripheral blood. CDR3 nucleotides: TGTGCCAGCAGTTTAGGCGGGAGTTACAATGAGCAGTTCTTC. It translates to CASSLGGSYNEQFF. The entire variable domain, with the rest obtained from reference TRBV28 and TRBJ2-1, is as follows: DVKVTQSSRYLVKRTGEKVFLECVQDMDHENMFWYRQDPGLGLRLIYFSYDVKMKEKGDIPEGYSVSREKKERFSLILESASTNQTSMYLCASSLGGSYNEQFFGPGTRLTVL.